Following are 12 T cell receptor beta chains from one sample sequenced in a study of post-analysis software for immune sequencing data. Libraries were made from TCR beta cDNA, and they carried unique molecular identifiers. MiXCR was run by TCRdb on the PCR reads, yielding one entry per CDR3 protein. The sample has around 150,000 distinct CDR3 sequences, about 37% seen once. The sample in question was blood, obtained after autologous hematopoietic stem cell transplantation. Every receptor here comes from a girl between 5 and 17 years old with multiple sclerosis.

This clonotype showed up many times. The junction departs from the called germline gene at one end, perhaps through a read error. The chain combines TRBV7-7 with TRBJ1-1; tentatively, D is TRBD1 (6 bases). The germline V gene has CDR1 SSHAT and CDR2 FNYEAQ (reference sequence). This CDR3 comprises 13 residues. The chain's CDR3 is CASSLDRNTEAFF. The CDR3 region has the DNA TGTGCTAGCAGCCTGGACAGGAACACTGAAGCTTTCTTT.

A remark on this clonotype: The junction and the germline gene differ at one end; a read error may be behind it. The chain is built from TRBV12-3 or TRBV12-4 and TRBJ2-1, with D perhaps assigned TRBD1 or TRBD2 (6 bases each). This CDR3 has 12 amino acids. CDR3 residues: CARSLGGRTQFF. DNA for the CDR3: TGTGCCCGCAGCCTAGGGGGGAGAACTCAGTTCTTC.

The rearrangement links TRBV5-1 to TRBJ1-1, with a tentative D call TRBD1 (5 bases). Germline V gives CDR1 SGHRS, CDR2 YFSETQ. CDR3 length: 14 residues. V was shortened by 4 bases and J by 1 base, with 11 bases between the two germline ends. The CDR3 region is CASSASGGNTEAFF. The CDR3 DNA reads as TGCGCCAGCAGCGCGTCCGGGGGGAACACTGAAGCTTTCTTT.

The chain recombines TRBV3-1 with TRBJ2-1, with D perhaps matching TRBD2 (6 bases). The CDR3 is 16 residues long. The V end lost 0 bases, the J end lost 13 bases, and 22 bases lay between the germline ends. Germline V gene data show CDR1 as LGHDT and CDR2 as YNNKEL (reference sequence). CDR3 sequence reads: CASSQDIWTGSVSQFF. In DNA form, the CDR3 reads TGTGCCAGCAGCCAAGATATCTGGACCGGGAGCGTTTCACAGTTCTTC.

This clonotype appeared a single time. This may come from a read error, since a much larger clone is one base off. This chain joins TRBV9 and TRBJ2-5, with D maybe TRBD2 (6 bases). Trimming stripped 6 bases from V and 11 bases from J, with 20 bases between. CDR3 length: 13 residues. From germline, CDR1 is SGDLS and CDR2 YYNGEE. The CDR3 is CASNGGTHMGQYF. CDR3 coding DNA: TGTGCCAGCAACGGAGGGACGCATATGGGGCAGTACTTC.

The chain links TRBV7-2 to TRBJ1-5, with D unresolved. The CDR3 runs to 13 residues. The germline CDR1 and CDR2 sequences are SGHTA and FQGNSA. V was cut by 2 bases and J by 6 bases, with 8 bases left in between. The CDR3 sequence: CASSLTLPQPQHF. The DNA of the CDR3 is TGTGCCAGCAGCTTAACCCTCCCTCAGCCCCAGCATTTT.

The chain joins TRBV6-5 to TRBJ2-4; D is perhaps TRBD2 (6 bases). The J call is doubtful: the DNA matches TRBJ2-7 better. Germline lookup yields CDR1 MNHEY and CDR2 SVGAGI. CDR3 length equals 17 residues. The CDR3 bases are TGTGCCAGCAGTTACTCCGGGGGTAGGGCTGCAACCTACGAGCAGTACTTC. Protein product: CASSYSGGRAATYEQYF.

This sequence joins TRBV7-9 and TRBJ2-4, with 7 bases aligning to TRBD1. TRBJ2-7 explains the end of the DNA better; the J call may be wrong. CDR3 length: 14 residues. The V gene's germline CDR1 is SEHNR and CDR2 FQNEAQ (reference sequence). The CDR3 DNA follows: TGTGCCAGCGGATCGGGGCAGGGGGACGACGAGCAGTACTTC. As protein: CASGSGQGDDEQYF.

There are a few counts of this clonotype. The genes are TRBV7-8 and TRBJ2-5, with TRBD2 identical over 8 bases. V lost 5 bases and J lost 0; bases outside the gene matches: 8. Germline V gene data show CDR1 as SGHVS and CDR2 as FQNEAQ. The CDR3 is 16 amino acids. The CDR3 reads CASSASSGFYQETQYF. DNA for the CDR3: TGTGCCAGCAGCGCCTCTAGCGGGTTTTACCAAGAGACCCAGTACTTC.

This clonotype was picked up many times. V is TRBV7-6 and J is TRBJ2-1; 8 nucleotides match TRBD2. The CDR3 loop spans 14 amino acids. The V segment lost 4 bases and the J segment 10 bases; nucleotides outside the gene matches: 9. The germline CDR1 and CDR2 sequences are SGHVS and FNYEAQ. CDR3 coding DNA: TGTGCCAGCAGCTCATCGGGGGGGACCCAAGAGCAGTTCTTC. Translation: CASSSSGGTQEQFF. The whole variable domain, remainder taken from reference TRBV7-6 and TRBJ2-1, is GAGVSQSPRYKVTKRGQDVALRCDPISGHVSLYWYRQALGQGPEFLTYFNYEAQQDKSGLPNDRFSAERPEGSISTLTIQRTEQRDSAMYRCASSSSGGTQEQFFGPGTRLTVL.

The V call is TRBV5-1, the J call TRBJ1-6; D is unclear. Germline V lookup: CDR1 SGHRS, CDR2 YFSETQ. This CDR3 is built from 14 residues. Trimming shortened V by 4 bases and J by 6 bases, and 11 bases separated the two germline ends. The CDR3 loop reads CASSPSTGNSPLHF. CDR3 nucleotide sequence: TGCGCCAGCAGCCCATCGACCGGTAATTCACCCCTCCACTTT.

This chain joins TRBV27 and TRBJ2-1, with 15 bases identical to TRBD2. Germline V gene data show CDR1 as MNHEY and CDR2 as SMNVEV (reference sequence). The ends lost 5 bases at V and 10 bases at J; junction bases unmatched: 9. CDR3 length: 16 amino acids. CDR3 coding DNA: TGTGCCAGCAGTCTCTGGACTAGCGGGAGGGCCGACGAGCAGTTCTTC. The encoded protein is CASSLWTSGRADEQFF.